This T cell receptor (beta chain) was sequenced for a study of blood T cell repertoires in COVID-19. Study context: COVID-19 samples collected from the United States, Italy and Spain covered acute and convalescent phases. Sample material is recorded as cDNA or gDNA derived from T cells, B-cell-depleted T cells, or PBMCs.

Between the trimmed V and J ends, which lost 0 bases and 1 base, there was a span of 18 bases. Per the germline V gene, CDR1 is SGDLS and CDR2 is YYNGEE. The CDR3 is made up of 18 amino acids. Per the original data handling: Amplification from reference gene primers served as the basis for estimated nucleated cell counts. The assay was immunoSEQ multiplex PCR, and TCRdb's table has in-frame clones only and misses some. V and J calls and clone size are those listed in that table; D and trimming were worked out from the DNA. Of 250,000 to 400,000 clones listed, roughly 91% are singletons. This sequence was found in a man between 50 and 59 years old with active or convalescent COVID-19. Sequenced input: peripheral blood. The V and J genes are TRBV9 and TRBJ2-3, with D possibly matching TRBD2 (6 bases). In DNA, the CDR3 is TGTGCCAGCAGCGTAGACTCCTTGGGAGGTTTGGGCACAGATACGCAGTATTTT. Translation: CASSVDSLGGLGTDTQYF.